The clone carrying this TCR beta chain was picked up a small number of times. Its antigen is not identified. The data belong to a study of T cells after yellow fever vaccination. Study observations and caveats: Peaking on day 5 versus 15, the secondary response was faster but weaker. Post-booster repertoires again held most primary-vaccination clones (about 95% CD4, roughly 88% CD8). Within FACS-sorted repertoires, abundant clonotypes contaminating from the bulk population could be present.

The CDR3 has 13 amino acids. With 5 bases clipped from V and 8 bases from J, the junction kept 7 bases outside the gene matches. Conversion of TCR transcripts into cDNA relied on 5'RACE template switching, which added a universal primer site and UMIs. TCRdb passed the 5' RACE reads through MiXCR, listing each CDR3 protein once. The sample holds 300,000 to 350,000 distinct CDR3 sequences; roughly 4% are singletons and the top ten take less than 25%. This rearrangement joins TRBV12-3 or TRBV12-4 to TRBJ1-2; 8 bases are a match to TRBD1. Source: PBMCs, taken 5 days after the yellow fever booster vaccination. The receptor was derived from a man aged 18 to 29 who received the YFV17D yellow fever vaccine. This CDR3 is CASSQWTGRGYTF. For the CDR3, the DNA is TGTGCCAGCAGTCAGTGGACAGGGCGCGGCTACACCTTC.